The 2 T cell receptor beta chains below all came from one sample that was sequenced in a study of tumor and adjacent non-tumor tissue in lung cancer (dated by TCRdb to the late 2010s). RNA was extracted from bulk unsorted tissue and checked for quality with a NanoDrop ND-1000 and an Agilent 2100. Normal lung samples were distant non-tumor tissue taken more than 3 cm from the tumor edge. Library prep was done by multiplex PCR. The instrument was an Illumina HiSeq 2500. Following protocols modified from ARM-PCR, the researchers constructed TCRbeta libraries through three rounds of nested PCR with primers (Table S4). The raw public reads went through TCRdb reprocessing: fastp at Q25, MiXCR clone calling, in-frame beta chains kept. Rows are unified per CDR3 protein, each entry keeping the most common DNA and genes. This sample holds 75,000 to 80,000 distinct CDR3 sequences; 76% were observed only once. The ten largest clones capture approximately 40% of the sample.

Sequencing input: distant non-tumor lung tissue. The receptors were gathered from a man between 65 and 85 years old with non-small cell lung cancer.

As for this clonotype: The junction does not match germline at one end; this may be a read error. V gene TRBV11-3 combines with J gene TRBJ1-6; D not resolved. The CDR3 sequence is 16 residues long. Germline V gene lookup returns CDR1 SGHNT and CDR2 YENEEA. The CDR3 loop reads CASSPLPGKEGSPLHF. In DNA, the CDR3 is TGTGCCAGCAGCCCCCTTCCGGGAAAAGAAGGATCACCCCTCCACTTC.

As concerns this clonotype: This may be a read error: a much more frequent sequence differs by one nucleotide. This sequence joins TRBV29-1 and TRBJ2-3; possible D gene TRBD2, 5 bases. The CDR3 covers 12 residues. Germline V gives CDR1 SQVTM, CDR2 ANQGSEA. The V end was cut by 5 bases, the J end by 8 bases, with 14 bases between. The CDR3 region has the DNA TGCAGCGTTCGTGGAGGTCCCGTTACGCAGTATTTT. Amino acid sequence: CSVRGGPVTQYF.